What follows are 14 T cell receptor beta chains derived from one specimen sequenced in a study of memory CD4+ T cells and cytomegalovirus serostatus. The sort gate was single viable CD3+CD4+CD8-CD45RO+ cells for memory CD4+ T cells. TCRdb's copy holds only in-frame clones and misses some; the assay was immunoSEQ multiplex PCR. The sample shows approximately 53,000 clones, under 90% of them seen only once. The sequencing sample was made of memory CD4+ T cells from blood. These receptors were obtained from an adult in good health and CMV-seronegative.

The chain employs TRBV7-9 and TRBJ2-3; maybe TRBD2 (5 bases). The CDR3 contains 14 residues. V dropped 5 bases and J dropped 2 bases, with 11 bases sitting between them. The germline V gene has CDR1 SEHNR and CDR2 FQNEAQ (reference sequence). The DNA for the CDR3 is TGTGCCAGCAGCAGGACTGGAGACACAGATACGCAGTATTTT. Amino acids: CASSRTGDTDTQYF.

This chain links TRBV5-1 with TRBJ1-1; D unresolved. Germline CDR1 is SGHRS and CDR2 is YFSETQ. The V end was cut by 3 bases, the J end by 2 bases, with 8 bases between. The CDR3 length is 13 residues. This CDR3 reads CASSSVINTEAFF. CDR3 in DNA: TGCGCCAGCAGCTCGGTCATCAACACTGAAGCTTTCTTT.

This clone was seen more than once but under ten times. The CDR3 DNA follows: TGTGCCAGCAGCCAGCGGGGAGGCACAGATACGCAGTATTTT. This sequence encodes CASSQRGGTDTQYF. The V call is TRBV9, the J call TRBJ2-3; 7 bases map to TRBD2. The CDR3 spans 14 residues. From germline, CDR1 is SGDLS and CDR2 YYNGEE. J gave up 1 base and V 4 bases, and 3 bases lay outside the gene matches.

V is TRBV7-8 and J is TRBJ1-1; D ambiguous. The CDR3 spans 14 residues. V lost 4 bases and J lost 0, with 9 bases in between. CDR1 is SGHVS, CDR2 FQNEAQ, per germline. The CDR3 reads CASSSTLMNTEAFF. CDR3 nucleotides: TGTGCCAGCAGCTCCACCCTCATGAACACTGAAGCTTTCTTT.

This chain joins TRBV29-1 and TRBJ1-4, with TRBD1 matching over 8 bases. There are 15 residues in the CDR3. J lost 0 bases, V lost 4 bases, and 4 bases had no gene match. The germline gives CDR1 SQVTM, CDR2 ANQGSEA. DNA of the CDR3: TGCAGCGTTGTTGGACAGGGAGCAACTAATGAAAAACTGTTTTTT. As protein: CSVVGQGATNEKLFF.

The chain couples TRBV2 to TRBJ2-2; weak D call: TRBD1 (5 bases). Trimming took 6 bases from V and 6 from J, leaving 8 bases between them. Germline lookup yields CDR1 SNHLY and CDR2 FYNNEI. CDR3 length: 12 amino acids. CDR3 sequence: CASRLQAGELFF. In DNA, the CDR3 is TGTGCCAGCAGACTACAGGCCGGGGAGCTGTTTTTT.

The chain is built from TRBV5-5 and TRBJ1-2; TRBD1 matches 9 bases. Trimming cost V 3 bases and J 6 bases; bases outside gene matches: 18. Germline V lookup: CDR1 SGHKS, CDR2 YYEKEE (reference sequence). The CDR3 sequence is 18 residues long. CDR3 residues: CASSSKFRDRVLVHGYTF. The CDR3 DNA reads TGTGCCAGCAGCTCCAAATTCCGGGACAGGGTGTTGGTCCATGGCTACACCTTC. The full variable domain, completed using reference TRBV5-5 and TRBJ1-2, is DAGVTQSPTHLIKTRGQQVTLRCSPISGHKSVSWYQQVLGQGPQFIFQYYEKEERGRGNFPDRFSARQFPNYSSELNVNALLLGDSALYLCASSSKFRDRVLVHGYTFGSGTRLTVV.

CDR3 sequence (DNA): TGTGCCAGCAGCTTGAGGTACAGGGGTACAGGAAACACCATATATTTT. This gives the protein CASSLRYRGTGNTIYF. The V call is TRBV5-6, the J call TRBJ1-3, with TRBD1 matching over 7 bases. CDR1 and CDR2 (germline): SGHDT, YYEEEE. The CDR3 has 16 residues. Unmatched junction bases numbered 8, after V lost 1 base and J lost 4 bases. Supplemented by reference TRBV5-6 and TRBJ1-3, the full variable domain reads DAGVTQSPTHLIKTRGQQVTLRCSPKSGHDTVSWYQQALGQGPQFIFQYYEEEERQRGNFPDRFSGHQFPNYSSELNVNALLLGDSALYLCASSLRYRGTGNTIYFGEGSWLTVV.

V and J are TRBV4-2 and TRBJ2-3; tentatively, D is TRBD1 (6 bases). Germline CDR1 reads LGHNA; CDR2 reads YNFKEQ. CDR3 length equals 16 residues. The V gene lost 0 bases and the J gene lost 2 bases, with 12 bases spanning the gap. The CDR3 loop reads CASSQDVQGDTDTQYF. Here the CDR3 DNA reads TGTGCCAGCAGCCAAGATGTACAGGGAGACACAGATACGCAGTATTTT.

The chain is built from TRBV6-1 and TRBJ2-7; D unresolved. The CDR3 runs 12 residues. The germline V and J ends were trimmed by 6 bases and 3 bases, with 9 bases remaining between them. CDR1 is MNHNS, CDR2 SASEGT, per germline. The CDR3 DNA reads as TGTGCCAGCAGCGCATTGAGCTACGAGCAGTACTTC. It encodes CASSALSYEQYF.

Only one count was recorded for this clone. The chain joins TRBV7-2 to TRBJ1-5; 8 positions match TRBD1. Germline CDR1 SGHTA, CDR2 FQGNSA. V shed 3 bases and J 2 bases; nucleotides not matched to a gene: 9. This CDR3 spans 17 amino acids. The CDR3 reads CASSLSPFRGRNQPQHF. The CDR3 DNA reads as TGTGCCAGCAGCTTGAGCCCTTTCAGGGGGCGCAATCAGCCCCAGCATTTT.

The CDR3 here is CASSIEGINIQYF. Here the CDR3 DNA reads TGTGCCAGCAGCATCGAGGGCATAAACATTCAGTACTTC. The J gene is TRBJ2-4, the V gene TRBV5-4, with D perhaps TRBD2 (5 bases). Germline loops: CDR1 SGHNT, CDR2 YYREEE (reference sequence). This CDR3 is 13 amino acids long. Trimming left V 4 bases short and J 6 bases short, with 11 bases between. Full variable domain (remainder filled in from reference TRBV5-4 and TRBJ2-4): ETGVTQSPTHLIKTRGQQVTLRCSSQSGHNTVSWYQQALGQGPQFIFQYYREEENGRGNFPPRFSGLQFPNYSSELNVNALELDDSALYLCASSIEGINIQYFGAGTRLSVL.

J is TRBJ1-2 and V is TRBV6-5, with D hard to call. Germline values: CDR1 MNHEY, CDR2 SVGAGI. The CDR3 covers 14 residues. Trimming stripped 7 bases from V and 4 bases from J, with 16 bases between. CDR3 nucleotides: TGTGCCAGCACCAAAGGTTGGGCATTCTATGGCTACACCTTC. Protein product: CASTKGWAFYGYTF.

This chain uses TRBV29-1 with TRBJ1-2, with D possibly TRBD1 on 6 matching bases. Germline V CDR1 and CDR2: SQVTM, ANQGSEA. Trimming removed 3 bases from V and 4 bases from J, with 9 bases in between. This CDR3 is built from 12 residues. The CDR3 here is CSVDRGLYGYTF. The CDR3 DNA reads as TGCAGCGTTGATCGGGGGCTCTATGGCTACACCTTC.